The 11 T cell receptor beta chains listed next were all sequenced from one sample in a study of cytomegalovirus exposure and HLA in healthy donors. Primers included in the PCR were 60 Vbeta and 13 Jbeta primers. Only in-frame clones appear in the TCRdb table, and some are missing; sequencing was by immunoSEQ multiplex PCR. Here the sample spans 150,000 or so clones, 65% to 85% being singletons. The sample consisted of PBMCs. These receptors were taken from a woman aged 40 to 50 in good health and CMV-seropositive.

J is TRBJ2-7 and V is TRBV27, with TRBD2 matching over 13 bases. Germline trimming cut 6 bases from V and 1 base from J; bases unmatched to any gene: 12. Germline CDR1 reads MNHEY; CDR2 reads SMNVEV (reference sequence). The CDR3 runs 18 residues. The chain's CDR3 is CASSLRDRGLAGSYEQYF. The CDR3 coding sequence is TGTGCCAGCAGCCTCCGGGACAGGGGACTAGCGGGGTCCTACGAGCAGTACTTC.

V and J are TRBV5-1 and TRBJ2-1, with D maybe TRBD1 (6 bases). The V gene's germline CDR1 is SGHRS and CDR2 YFSETQ. Trimming stripped 4 bases from V and 11 bases from J, with 10 bases between. The CDR3 runs 11 residues. DNA of the CDR3: TGCGCCAGCAGCCCAGACAGGAAGCAGTTCTTC. Residues: CASSPDRKQFF.

The rearrangement joins TRBV21-1 to TRBJ2-1; the table assigns TRBD2, which was not confirmed against the DNA. TRBV21-1 is a listed pseudogene. The CDR3 covers 18 residues. The CDR3 sequence is CAPRDRAPGTSGREEQFF. CDR3 coding DNA: TGTGCGCCACGGGACAGAGCCCCCGGGACTAGCGGGAGAGAGGAGCAGTTCTTC.

This chain uses TRBV13 with TRBJ2-7, with 9 bases fitting TRBD2. The germline V gene has CDR1 PRHDT and CDR2 FYEKMQ (reference sequence). The ends lost 5 bases at V and 4 bases at J; junction bases unmatched: 6. The CDR3 totals 14 residues. DNA of the CDR3: TGTGCCAGCAGCCCCGGGACTAGCAGTTACGAGCAGTACTTC. This codes for CASSPGTSSYEQYF.

This chain uses TRBV7-9 with TRBJ1-5; TRBD1 might be the D (6 bases). This CDR3 is 16 amino acids long. Germline V gives CDR1 SEHNR, CDR2 FQNEAQ (reference sequence). Between the trimmed V and J ends, which lost 5 bases and 0 bases, there was a span of 14 bases. CDR3 sequence: CASSPEWTVSNQPQHF. As DNA, the CDR3 is TGTGCCAGCAGCCCCGAATGGACAGTTAGCAATCAGCCCCAGCATTTT.

The chain combines TRBV11-3 with TRBJ2-2; D might be TRBD1 (7 bases). Trimming removed 3 bases from V and 6 bases from J, with 14 bases in between. The CDR3 has 15 amino acids. Germline V gene data show CDR1 as SGHNT and CDR2 as YENEEA. In DNA, the CDR3 is TGTGCCAGCAGCTTGCCCCAGGGGGGTGCCGGGGAGCTGTTTTTT. This gives the protein CASSLPQGGAGELFF.

This clone was observed a few times. This chain uses TRBV30 with TRBJ1-1; 8 bases line up with TRBD1. Germline values: CDR1 GTSNPN, CDR2 SVGIG (reference sequence). The CDR3 length is 13 residues. With 0 bases clipped from V and 11 bases from J, the junction kept 8 bases outside the gene matches. DNA for the CDR3: TGTGCCTGGAGTGTGGCAGGGGGCGGTGGGGCTTTCTTT. Protein: CAWSVAGGGGAFF.

This clone has a handful of counts. The J gene is TRBJ1-2, the V gene TRBV27, with TRBD1 identical over 7 bases. The CDR3 sequence is 15 residues long. The V and J ends lost 2 bases and 7 bases, in that order; junction bases with no gene match: 10. CDR1 MNHEY and CDR2 SMNVEV come from the germline V gene (reference sequence). The CDR3 loop is CASSLTGVRVSGYTF. The CDR3 bases are TGTGCCAGCAGTTTAACAGGGGTGAGGGTTTCTGGCTACACCTTC.

The V gene is TRBV29-1, the J gene TRBJ2-5; possible D gene TRBD2, 7 bases. CDR3 length equals 14 residues. V lost 3 bases to trimming and J lost 5 bases, with 16 bases between them. Germline CDR1 and CDR2: SQVTM and ANQGSEA. The CDR3 DNA reads TGCAGCGTTGAGAGGGGGGGCGCCGGGGAGACCCAGTACTTC. Its protein is CSVERGGAGETQYF.

V usage is TRBV14 and J usage is TRBJ1-1; D gene unclear. The CDR3 totals 13 residues. V lost 4 bases, J lost 6 bases, and 12 bases lay in between. Germline V gene sequence: CDR1 SGHDN, CDR2 FVKESK. This chain's CDR3 is CASSRGSFPEAFF. DNA for the CDR3: TGTGCCAGCAGCCGAGGGTCGTTCCCTGAAGCTTTCTTT.

The V gene is TRBV27, the J gene TRBJ2-1; D is unclear. Germline-derived CDR1 and CDR2 are MNHEY and SMNVEV (reference sequence). This CDR3 spans 12 amino acids. With 5 bases removed from V and 8 bases from J, the gap between germline ends came to 10 bases. CDR3 in amino acids: CASSPGVHEQFF. CDR3 DNA: TGTGCCAGCAGTCCCGGTGTTCATGAGCAGTTCTTC.